Described below is a single T cell receptor beta chain sequence and its context. Only in-frame clones appear in the TCRdb table, and some are missing; sequencing was by immunoSEQ multiplex PCR. The table has tens of thousands of clones, under 90% seen once. The CDR3 contains 17 residues. The V and J ends lost 1 base and 6 bases, in that order; junction bases with no gene match: 10. Germline V gene sequence: CDR1 KGHSH, CDR2 LQKENI. The data originate from a study of OX40 agonist ivuxolimab in advanced cancers. Sequenced here: CD4+ or CD8+ T cells sorted from blood, sampled in a trial of the OX40 agonist ivuxolimab. The J gene is TRBJ1-5, the V gene TRBV18, with TRBD1 identical over 9 bases. This clonotype was sampled from an adult with an advanced solid tumor such as melanoma, head and neck, liver or kidney cancer. In DNA, the CDR3 is TGTGCCAGCTCACCACGGGAGGTCGGGACAGGGAGTCAGCCCCAGCATTTT. Residues: CASSPREVGTGSQPQHF.